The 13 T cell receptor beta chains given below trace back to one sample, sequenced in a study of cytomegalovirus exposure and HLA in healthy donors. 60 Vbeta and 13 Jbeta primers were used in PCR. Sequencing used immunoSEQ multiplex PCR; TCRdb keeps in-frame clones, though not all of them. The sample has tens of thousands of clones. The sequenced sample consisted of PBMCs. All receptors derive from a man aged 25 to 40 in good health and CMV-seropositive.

CDR3 region: CASPCRGLAGGGSTDTQYF. In nucleotides, the CDR3 is TGTGCCAGCCCGTGTAGGGGGCTAGCGGGAGGGGGTAGCACAGATACGCAGTATTTT. The chain recombines TRBV7-3 with TRBJ2-3, with 12 bases aligning to TRBD2. V lost 8 bases, J lost 0 bases, and 15 bases stayed unmatched. The CDR3 runs 19 residues. Germline loops: CDR1 SGHTA, CDR2 FQGTGA.

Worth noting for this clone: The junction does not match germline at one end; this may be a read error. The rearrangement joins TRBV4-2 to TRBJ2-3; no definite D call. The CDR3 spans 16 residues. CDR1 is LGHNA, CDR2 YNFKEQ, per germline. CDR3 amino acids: CASSQDGYENTDKQYF. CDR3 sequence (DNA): TGTGCCAGCAGCCAAGATGGCTACGAGAACACAGATAAGCAGTATTTT.

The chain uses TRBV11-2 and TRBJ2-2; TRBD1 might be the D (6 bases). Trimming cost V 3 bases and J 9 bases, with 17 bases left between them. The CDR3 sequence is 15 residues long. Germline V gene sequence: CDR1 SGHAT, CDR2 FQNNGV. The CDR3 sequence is CASSLDTQGIRELFF. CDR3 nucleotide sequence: TGTGCCAGCAGCTTGGATACCCAGGGGATTAGGGAGCTGTTTTTT.

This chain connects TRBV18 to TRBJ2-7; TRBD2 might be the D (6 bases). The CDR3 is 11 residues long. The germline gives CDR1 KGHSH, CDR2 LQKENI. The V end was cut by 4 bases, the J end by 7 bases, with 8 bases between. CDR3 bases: TGTGCCAGCTCACGGGACTGGGAGCAGTACTTC. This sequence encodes CASSRDWEQYF.

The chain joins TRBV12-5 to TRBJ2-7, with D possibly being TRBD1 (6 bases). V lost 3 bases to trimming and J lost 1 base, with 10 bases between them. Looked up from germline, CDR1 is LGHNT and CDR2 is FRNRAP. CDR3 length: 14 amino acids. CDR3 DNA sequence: TGTGCTAGTGGTTTTGCCGGGACATCCTACGAGCAGTACTTC. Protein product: CASGFAGTSYEQYF.

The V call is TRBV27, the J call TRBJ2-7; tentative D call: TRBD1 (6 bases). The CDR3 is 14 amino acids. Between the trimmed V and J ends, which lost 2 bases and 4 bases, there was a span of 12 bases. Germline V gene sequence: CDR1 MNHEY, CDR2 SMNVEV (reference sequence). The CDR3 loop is CASSLMTGGYEQYF. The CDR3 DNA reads TGTGCCAGCAGTTTAATGACAGGTGGTTACGAGCAGTACTTC.

CDR3 in amino acids: CASSADQVAYEQYF. The CDR3 DNA sequence: TGTGCCAGCAGTGCTGATCAGGTAGCCTACGAGCAGTACTTC. The chain couples TRBV6-5 to TRBJ2-7; no definite D call. There are 14 residues in the CDR3. The germline CDR1 and CDR2 sequences are MNHEY and SVGAGI. V lost 5 bases and J lost 2, with 13 bases in between.

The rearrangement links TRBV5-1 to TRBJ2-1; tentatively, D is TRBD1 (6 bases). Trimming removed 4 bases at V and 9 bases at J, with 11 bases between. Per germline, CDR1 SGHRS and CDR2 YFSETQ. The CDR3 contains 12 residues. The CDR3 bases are TGCGCCAGCAGCCTACAGGGAACTGAGCAGTTCTTC. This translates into CASSLQGTEQFF.

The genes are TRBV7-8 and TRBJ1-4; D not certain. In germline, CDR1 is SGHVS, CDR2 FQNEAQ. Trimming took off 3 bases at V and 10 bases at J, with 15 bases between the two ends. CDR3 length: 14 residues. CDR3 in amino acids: CASSFGREKGKLFF. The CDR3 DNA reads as TGTGCCAGCAGCTTTGGACGGGAAAAGGGAAAACTGTTTTTT.

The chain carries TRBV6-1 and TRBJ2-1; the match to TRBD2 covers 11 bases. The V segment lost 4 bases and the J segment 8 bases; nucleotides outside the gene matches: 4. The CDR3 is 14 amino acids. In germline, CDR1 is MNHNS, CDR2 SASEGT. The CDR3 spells CASSASGGWDEQFF. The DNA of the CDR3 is TGTGCCAGCAGTGCTAGCGGGGGGTGGGATGAGCAGTTCTTC.

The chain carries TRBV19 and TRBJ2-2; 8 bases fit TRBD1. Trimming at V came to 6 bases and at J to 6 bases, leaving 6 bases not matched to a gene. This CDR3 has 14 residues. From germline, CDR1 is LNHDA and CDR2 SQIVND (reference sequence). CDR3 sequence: CASREQGVAGELFF. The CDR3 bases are TGTGCCAGTAGGGAACAGGGGGTTGCCGGGGAGCTGTTTTTT.

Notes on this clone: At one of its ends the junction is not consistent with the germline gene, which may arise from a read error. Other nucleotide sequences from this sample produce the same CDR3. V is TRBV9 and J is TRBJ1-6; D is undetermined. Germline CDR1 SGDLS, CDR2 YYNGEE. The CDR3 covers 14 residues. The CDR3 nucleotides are TGTGCCAGCAGCGTAGAACAGAGCAATTCACCCCTACACTTT. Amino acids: CASSVEQSNSPLHF. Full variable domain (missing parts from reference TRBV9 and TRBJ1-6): DSGVTQTPKHLITATGQRVTLRCSPRSGDLSVYWYQQSLDQGLQFLIQYYNGEERAKGNILERFSAQQFPDLHSELNLSSLELGDSALYFCASSVEQSNSPLHFGNGTRLTVT.

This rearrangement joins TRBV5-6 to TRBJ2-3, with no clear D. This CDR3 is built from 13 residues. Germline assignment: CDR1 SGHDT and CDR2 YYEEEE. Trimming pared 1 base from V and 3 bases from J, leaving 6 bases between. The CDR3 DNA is TGTGCCAGCAGCTTGCGCAGAACAGATACGCAGTATTTT. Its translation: CASSLRRTDTQYF.